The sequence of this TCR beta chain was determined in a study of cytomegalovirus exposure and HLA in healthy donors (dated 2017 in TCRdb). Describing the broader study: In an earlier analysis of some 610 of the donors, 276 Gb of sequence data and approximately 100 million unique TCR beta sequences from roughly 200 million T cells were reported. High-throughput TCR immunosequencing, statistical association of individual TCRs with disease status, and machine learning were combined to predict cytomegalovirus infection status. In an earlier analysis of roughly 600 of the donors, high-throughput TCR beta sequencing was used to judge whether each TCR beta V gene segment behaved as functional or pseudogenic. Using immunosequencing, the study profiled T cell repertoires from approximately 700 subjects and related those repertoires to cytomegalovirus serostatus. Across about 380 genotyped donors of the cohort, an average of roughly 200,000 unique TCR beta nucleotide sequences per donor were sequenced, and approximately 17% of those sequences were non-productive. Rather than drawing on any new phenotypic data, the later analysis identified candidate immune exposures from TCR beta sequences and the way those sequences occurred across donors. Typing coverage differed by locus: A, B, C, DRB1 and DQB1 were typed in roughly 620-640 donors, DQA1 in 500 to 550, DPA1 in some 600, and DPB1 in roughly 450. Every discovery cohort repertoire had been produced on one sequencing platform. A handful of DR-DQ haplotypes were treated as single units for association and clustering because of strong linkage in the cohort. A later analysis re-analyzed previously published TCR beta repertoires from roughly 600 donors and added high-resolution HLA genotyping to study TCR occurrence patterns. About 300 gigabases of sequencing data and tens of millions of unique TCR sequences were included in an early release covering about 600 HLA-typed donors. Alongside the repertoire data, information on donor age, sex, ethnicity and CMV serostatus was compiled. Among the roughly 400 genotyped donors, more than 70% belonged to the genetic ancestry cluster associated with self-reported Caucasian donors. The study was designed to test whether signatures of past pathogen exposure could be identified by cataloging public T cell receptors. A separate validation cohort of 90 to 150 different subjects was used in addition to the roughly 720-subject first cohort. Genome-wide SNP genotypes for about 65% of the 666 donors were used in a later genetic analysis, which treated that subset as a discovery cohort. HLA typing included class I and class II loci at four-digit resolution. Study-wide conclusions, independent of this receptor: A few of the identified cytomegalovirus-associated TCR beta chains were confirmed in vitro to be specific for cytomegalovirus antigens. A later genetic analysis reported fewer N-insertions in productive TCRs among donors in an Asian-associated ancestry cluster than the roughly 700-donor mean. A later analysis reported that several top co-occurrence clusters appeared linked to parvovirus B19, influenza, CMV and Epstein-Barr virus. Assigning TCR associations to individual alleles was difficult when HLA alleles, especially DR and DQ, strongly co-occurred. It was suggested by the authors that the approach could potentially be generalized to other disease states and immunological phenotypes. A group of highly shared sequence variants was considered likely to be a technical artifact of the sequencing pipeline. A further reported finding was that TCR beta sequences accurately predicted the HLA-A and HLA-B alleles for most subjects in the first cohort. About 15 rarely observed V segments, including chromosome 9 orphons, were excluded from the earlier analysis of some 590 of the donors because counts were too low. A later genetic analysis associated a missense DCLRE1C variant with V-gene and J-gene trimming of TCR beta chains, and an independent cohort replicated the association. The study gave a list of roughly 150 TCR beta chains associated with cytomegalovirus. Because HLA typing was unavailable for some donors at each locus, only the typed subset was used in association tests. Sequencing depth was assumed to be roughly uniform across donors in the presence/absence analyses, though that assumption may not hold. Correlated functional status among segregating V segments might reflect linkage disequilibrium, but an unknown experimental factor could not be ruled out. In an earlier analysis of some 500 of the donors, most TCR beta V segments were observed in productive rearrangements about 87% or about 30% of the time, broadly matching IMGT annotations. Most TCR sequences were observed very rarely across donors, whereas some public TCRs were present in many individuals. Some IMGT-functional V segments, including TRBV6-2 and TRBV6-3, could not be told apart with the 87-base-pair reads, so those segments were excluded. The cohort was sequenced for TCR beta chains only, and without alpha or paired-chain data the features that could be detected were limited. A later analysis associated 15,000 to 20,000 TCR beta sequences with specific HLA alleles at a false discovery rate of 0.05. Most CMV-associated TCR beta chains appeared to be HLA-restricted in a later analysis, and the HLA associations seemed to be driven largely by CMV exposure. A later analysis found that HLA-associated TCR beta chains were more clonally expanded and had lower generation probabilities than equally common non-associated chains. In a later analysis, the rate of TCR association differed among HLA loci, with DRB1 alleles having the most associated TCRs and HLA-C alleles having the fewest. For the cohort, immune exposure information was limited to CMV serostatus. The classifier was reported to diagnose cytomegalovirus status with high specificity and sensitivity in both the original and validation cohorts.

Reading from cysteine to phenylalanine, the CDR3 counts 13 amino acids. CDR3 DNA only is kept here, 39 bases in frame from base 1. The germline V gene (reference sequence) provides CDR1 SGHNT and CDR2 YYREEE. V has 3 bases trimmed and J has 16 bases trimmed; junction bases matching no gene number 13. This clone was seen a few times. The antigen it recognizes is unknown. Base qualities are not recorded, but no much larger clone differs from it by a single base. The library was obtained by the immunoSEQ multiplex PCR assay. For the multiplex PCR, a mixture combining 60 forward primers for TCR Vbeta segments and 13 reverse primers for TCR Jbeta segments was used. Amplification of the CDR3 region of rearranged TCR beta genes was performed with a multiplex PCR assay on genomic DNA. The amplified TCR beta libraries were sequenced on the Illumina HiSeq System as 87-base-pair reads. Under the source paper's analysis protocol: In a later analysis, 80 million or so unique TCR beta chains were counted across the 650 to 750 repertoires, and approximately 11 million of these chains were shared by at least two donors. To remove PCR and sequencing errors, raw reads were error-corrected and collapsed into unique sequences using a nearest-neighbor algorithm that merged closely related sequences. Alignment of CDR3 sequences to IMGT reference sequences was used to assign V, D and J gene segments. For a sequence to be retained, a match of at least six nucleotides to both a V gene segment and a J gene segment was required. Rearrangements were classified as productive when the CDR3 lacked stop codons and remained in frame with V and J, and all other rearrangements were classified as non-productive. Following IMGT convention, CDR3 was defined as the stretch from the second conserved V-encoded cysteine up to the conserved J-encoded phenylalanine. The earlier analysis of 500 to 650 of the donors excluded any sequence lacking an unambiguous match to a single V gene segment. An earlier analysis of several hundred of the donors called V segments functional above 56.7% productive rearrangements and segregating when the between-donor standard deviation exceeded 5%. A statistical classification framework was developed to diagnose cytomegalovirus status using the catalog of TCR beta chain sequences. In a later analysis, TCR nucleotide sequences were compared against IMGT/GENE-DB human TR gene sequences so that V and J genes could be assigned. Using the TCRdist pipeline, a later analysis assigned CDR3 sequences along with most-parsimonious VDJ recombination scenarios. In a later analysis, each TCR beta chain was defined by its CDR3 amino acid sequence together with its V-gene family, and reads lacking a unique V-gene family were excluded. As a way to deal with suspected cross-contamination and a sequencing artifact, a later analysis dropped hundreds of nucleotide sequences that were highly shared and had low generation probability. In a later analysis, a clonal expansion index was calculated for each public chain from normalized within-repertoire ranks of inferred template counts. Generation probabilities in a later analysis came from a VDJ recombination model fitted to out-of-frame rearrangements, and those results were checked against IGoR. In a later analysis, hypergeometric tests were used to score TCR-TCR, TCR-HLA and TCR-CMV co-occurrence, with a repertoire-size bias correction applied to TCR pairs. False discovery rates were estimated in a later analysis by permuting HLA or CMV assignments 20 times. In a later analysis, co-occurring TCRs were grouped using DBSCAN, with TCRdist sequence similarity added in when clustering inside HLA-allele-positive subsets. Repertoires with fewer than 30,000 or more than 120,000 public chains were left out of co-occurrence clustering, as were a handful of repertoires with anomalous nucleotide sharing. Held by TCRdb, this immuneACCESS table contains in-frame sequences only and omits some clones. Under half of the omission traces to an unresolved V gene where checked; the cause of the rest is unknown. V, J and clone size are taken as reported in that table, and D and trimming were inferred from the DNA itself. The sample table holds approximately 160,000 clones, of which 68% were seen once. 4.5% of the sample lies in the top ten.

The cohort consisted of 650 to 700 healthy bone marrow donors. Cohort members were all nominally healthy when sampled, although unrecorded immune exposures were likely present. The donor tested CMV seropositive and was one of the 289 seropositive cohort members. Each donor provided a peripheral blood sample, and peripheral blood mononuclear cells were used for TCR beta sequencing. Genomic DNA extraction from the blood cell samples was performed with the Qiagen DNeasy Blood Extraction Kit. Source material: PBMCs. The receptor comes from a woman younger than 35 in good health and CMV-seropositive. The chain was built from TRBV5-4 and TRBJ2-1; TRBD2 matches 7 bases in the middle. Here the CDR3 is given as CASSSNGGLVQFF. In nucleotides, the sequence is TGTGCCAGCAGCTCGAACGGGGGGTTGGTTCAATTCTTC.